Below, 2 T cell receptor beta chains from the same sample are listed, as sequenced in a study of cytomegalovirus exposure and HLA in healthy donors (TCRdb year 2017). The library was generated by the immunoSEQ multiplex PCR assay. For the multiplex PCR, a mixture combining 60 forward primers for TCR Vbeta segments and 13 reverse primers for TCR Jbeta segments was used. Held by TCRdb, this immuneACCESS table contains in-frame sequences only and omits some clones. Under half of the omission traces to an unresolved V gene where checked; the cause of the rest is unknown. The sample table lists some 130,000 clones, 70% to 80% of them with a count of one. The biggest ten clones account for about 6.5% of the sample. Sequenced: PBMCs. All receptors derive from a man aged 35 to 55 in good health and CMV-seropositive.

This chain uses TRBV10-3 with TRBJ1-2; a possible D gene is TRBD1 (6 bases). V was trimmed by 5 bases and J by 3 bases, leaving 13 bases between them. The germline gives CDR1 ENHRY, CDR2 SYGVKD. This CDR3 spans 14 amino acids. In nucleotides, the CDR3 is TGTGCCATCAGTCCATACAGGGAAGACTATGGCTACACCTTC. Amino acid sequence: CAISPYREDYGYTF.

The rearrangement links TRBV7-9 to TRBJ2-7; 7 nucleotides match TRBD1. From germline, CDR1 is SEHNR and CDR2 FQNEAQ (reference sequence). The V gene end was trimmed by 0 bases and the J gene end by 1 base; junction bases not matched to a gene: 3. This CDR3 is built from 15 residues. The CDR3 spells CASSLAPGGSYEQYF. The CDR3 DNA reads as TGTGCCAGCAGCTTAGCTCCAGGGGGATCCTACGAGCAGTACTTC.